This T cell receptor (beta chain) appears in the sequencing data of a study of cytomegalovirus exposure and HLA in healthy donors. For this clone: Antigen unknown.

Findings of the study overall: Sequences of the TCR beta chain were said to predict the HLA-A and HLA-B alleles of most subjects accurately. Analyzed later, association rates of TCRs varied across HLA loci, with DRB1 most and HLA-C fewest.

PCR used 60 Vbeta primers and 13 Jbeta primers. The assay was immunoSEQ multiplex PCR, and TCRdb's table has in-frame clones only and misses some. This repertoire shows around 140,000 clones, about four fifths found once; its top ten account for around 4.1%. This sequence was found in a man aged 35 to 55 in good health and CMV-seronegative. Sequencing was performed on PBMCs.

The CDR3 here is CASRSLGQGYYGYTF. CDR3 DNA sequence: TGTGCCAGCAGGTCCCTCGGACAGGGATACTATGGCTACACCTTC. This rearrangement joins TRBV6-5 to TRBJ1-2; 8 nucleotides match TRBD1. The ends lost 6 bases at V and 3 bases at J; junction bases unmatched: 9. CDR1 and CDR2 (germline): MNHEY, SVGAGI. This CDR3 region has 15 residues.